A single sample gave rise to the 11 T cell receptor beta chains below, sequenced in a study of blood T cell repertoires in COVID-19. Clones were read by immunoSEQ multiplex PCR, and TCRdb kept only the in-frame ones, dropping some. This sample has 65,000 to 90,000 clones, with around 88% found just once. Sequencing was done on a sample of peripheral blood. The source is a man aged 25-40 years with acute or convalescent COVID-19.

The V call is TRBV12-5, the J call TRBJ2-3, with TRBD2 matching 8 bases. The CDR3 runs 17 residues. Per germline, CDR1 LGHNT and CDR2 FRNRAP. Losses at the gene ends were 0 bases for V and 1 base for J; bases not matched to a gene: 6. CDR3 nucleotide sequence: TGTGCTAGTGGTTTGGTACGGCCGGGAGGGGGCACAGATACGCAGTATTTT. It encodes CASGLVRPGGGTDTQYF.

The chain employs TRBV27 and TRBJ2-1; D may be TRBD2 (6 bases). There are 16 residues in the CDR3. Trimming shortened V by 3 bases and J by 11 bases, and 23 bases separated the two germline ends. The germline V gene has CDR1 MNHEY and CDR2 SMNVEV (reference sequence). The CDR3, as DNA: TGTGCCAGCAGTTTTCGCCTACCAGGAGGGGCGATTAAGCAGTTCTTC. Translating gives CASSFRLPGGAIKQFF.

The chain links TRBV7-2 to TRBJ1-3, with 7 bases matching TRBD1. This CDR3 has 14 residues. V shed 4 bases, J shed 1 base, and the junction held 1 base outside the gene matches. Per germline, CDR1 SGHTA and CDR2 FQGNSA. The DNA for the CDR3 is TGTGCCAGCAGCTCACAGGGGTCTGGAAACACCATATATTTT. Its translation is CASSSQGSGNTIYF.

V usage is TRBV11-2 and J usage is TRBJ1-1; D is undetermined. The V gene lost 4 bases and the J gene lost 6 bases, with 9 bases spanning the gap. Germline values: CDR1 SGHAT, CDR2 FQNNGV. This CDR3 comprises 12 residues. The CDR3 here is CASSSLAAEAFF. CDR3 coding DNA: TGTGCCAGCAGCTCCCTAGCAGCTGAAGCTTTCTTT.

The CDR3 DNA follows: TGTGCCAGCAGTTTCCCCGCAGGATCCTACGAGCAGTACTTC. This sequence encodes CASSFPAGSYEQYF. This rearrangement joins TRBV28 to TRBJ2-7; no definite D call. V lost 3 bases and J 1 base, leaving 10 bases between the germline ends. The V gene's germline CDR1 is MDHEN and CDR2 SYDVKM. CDR3 length: 14 amino acids.

The chain is built from TRBV21-1 and TRBJ2-7; the table's D call of TRBD1 was not tested on the DNA. TRBV21-1 is listed as a pseudogene. This CDR3 has 14 amino acids. The DNA for the CDR3 is TGTGCCAGCAGCGAACAGGGATCCCCCTACGAGCAGTACTTC. This codes for CASSEQGSPYEQYF.

The gene calls are TRBV27 and TRBJ2-3; TRBD2 agrees at 8 bases. The CDR3 runs to 14 residues. V trimming: 5 bases; J trimming: 6 bases; junction bases outside the gene matches: 7. Looked up from germline, CDR1 is MNHEY and CDR2 is SMNVEV (reference sequence). The CDR3 nucleotides read TGTGCCAGCAGTGGAGCGGGAGAGGTGGATACGCAGTATTTT. Translation gives CASSGAGEVDTQYF.

The CDR3 loop is CAISEAAGDNEQFF. CDR3 sequence (DNA): TGTGCCATCAGTGAGGCAGCGGGCGACAATGAGCAGTTCTTC. The V call is TRBV10-3, the J call TRBJ2-1, with a weak D call TRBD2 (6 bases). The germline V gene has CDR1 ENHRY and CDR2 SYGVKD. The CDR3 spans 14 residues. The ends were cut back, 2 bases at V and 5 bases at J, with 10 bases in the middle.

The genes are TRBV7-2 and TRBJ2-5; D is uncertain. The V and J ends lost 2 bases and 2 bases respectively, with 9 bases between them. Germline-derived CDR1 and CDR2 are SGHTA and FQGNSA. The CDR3 is made up of 14 amino acids. The CDR3 region has the DNA TGTGCCAGCAGCTTATTGGCGGAACAAGAGACCCAGTACTTC. This sequence encodes CASSLLAEQETQYF.

This rearrangement joins TRBV24-1 to TRBJ2-2; TRBD2 aligns across 9 bases. This CDR3 is built from 19 residues. In germline, CDR1 is KGHDR, CDR2 SFDVKD. Germline trimming cut 6 bases from V and 10 bases from J; bases unmatched to any gene: 23. DNA for the CDR3: TGTGCCACCAGTTTAGGGGGCCTAGGCGGGAGGGGGCCCGGAGCGGAGCTGTTTTTT. Amino acid sequence: CATSLGGLGGRGPGAELFF.

This sequence joins TRBV11-2 and TRBJ1-2; D not resolved. With 0 bases removed from V and 7 bases from J, the gap between germline ends came to 18 bases. Looked up from germline, CDR1 is SGHAT and CDR2 is FQNNGV. The CDR3 spans 16 residues. The CDR3 spells CASSLDRGQSSSGYTF. Here the CDR3 DNA reads TGTGCCAGCAGCTTAGATCGAGGTCAATCCTCCAGTGGCTACACCTTC.